One TCR beta chain is described in this entry. TCRdb's table, derived via immunoSEQ multiplex PCR, lists solely in-frame clones and lacks some. This table holds fewer than 2.5 million clones, approximately 94% found once. The authors divided CD4+ cells into CD45RA+ naive and CD45RA-negative memory subsets. This sample is drawn from a study of shared clonotypes between healthy human individuals. The germline CDR1 and CDR2 sequences are MGHRA and YSYEKL. CDR3 length: 15 amino acids. V was shortened by 1 base and J by 5 bases, with 12 bases between the two germline ends. Specimen: naive CD4+ T cells from PBMCs. Subset denoted: CD45RA+ positively selected. The clonotype originates from a man between 18 and 29 years old in good health. Some clones in this sample may be carry-over from other donors' samples. V is TRBV4-1 and J is TRBJ1-5; tentatively, D is TRBD1 (5 bases). In DNA, the CDR3 is TGCGCCAGCAGCCAAGGAACAGGTGATGATCAGCCCCAGCATTTT. This gives the protein CASSQGTGDDQPQHF.